This T cell receptor beta chain originates from a study of blood T cell repertoires in COVID-19. The participants were between about 18 and 100 years old and came from under 25 US areas. Germline CDR1 is SGHTS and CDR2 is YDEGEE. V was clipped by 0 bases and J by 6 bases, with 3 bases between them. This CDR3 has 11 amino acids. Here immunoSEQ multiplex PCR was the method, and the copy in TCRdb shows in-frame clones only, minus some. The sample has 140,000 or so clones; around four fifths are singletons. The chain carries TRBV5-8 and TRBJ1-1; D unresolved. The specimen was PBMCs or T cells enriched from blood (not recorded which). This clonotype was sampled from a woman between 45 and 60 years old with acute COVID-19. The CDR3 spells CASSLDSEAFF. The CDR3 DNA sequence: TGTGCCAGCAGCTTGGACTCTGAAGCTTTCTTT.